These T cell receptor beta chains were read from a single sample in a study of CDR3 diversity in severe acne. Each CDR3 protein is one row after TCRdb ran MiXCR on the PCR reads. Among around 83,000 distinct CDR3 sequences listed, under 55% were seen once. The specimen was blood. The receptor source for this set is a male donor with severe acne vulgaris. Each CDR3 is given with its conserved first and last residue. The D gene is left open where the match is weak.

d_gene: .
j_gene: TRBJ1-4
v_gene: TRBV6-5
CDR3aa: CASRRDVATNEKLFF

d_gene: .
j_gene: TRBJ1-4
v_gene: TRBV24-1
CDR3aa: CATSDLDPTTRVVLEKLFF

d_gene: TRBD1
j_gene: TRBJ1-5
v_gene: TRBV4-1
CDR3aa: CASSQDPAGGYSNQPQHF

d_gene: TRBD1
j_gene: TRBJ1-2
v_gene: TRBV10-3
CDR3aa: CAISNRDRDVGYTF

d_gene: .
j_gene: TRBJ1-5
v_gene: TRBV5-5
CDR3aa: CASSLGRQGNQPQHF

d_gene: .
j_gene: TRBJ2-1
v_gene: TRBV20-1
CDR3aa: CSASGSLLHNEQFF

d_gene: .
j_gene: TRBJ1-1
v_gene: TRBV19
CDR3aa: CASRDTEAFF

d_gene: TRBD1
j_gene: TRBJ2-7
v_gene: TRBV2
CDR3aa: CASSATAGTGGWEQYF

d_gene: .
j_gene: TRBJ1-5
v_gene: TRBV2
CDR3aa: CASSLGQSTNQPQHF

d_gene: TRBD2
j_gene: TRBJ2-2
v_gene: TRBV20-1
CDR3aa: CSAASGGFYTGELFF

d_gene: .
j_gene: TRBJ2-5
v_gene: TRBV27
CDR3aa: CASSSTKETQYF

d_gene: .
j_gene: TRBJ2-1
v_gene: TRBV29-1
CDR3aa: CSVETSNSYEQFF

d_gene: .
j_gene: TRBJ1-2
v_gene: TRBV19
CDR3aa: CASLPGAQNGYGYTF

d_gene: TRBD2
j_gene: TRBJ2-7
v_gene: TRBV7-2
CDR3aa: CASSWGLAGGQACEQCF

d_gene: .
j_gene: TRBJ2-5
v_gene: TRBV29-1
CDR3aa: CSVVFGEETQYF

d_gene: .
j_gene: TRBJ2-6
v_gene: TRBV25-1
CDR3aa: CASSRTSGANVLTF

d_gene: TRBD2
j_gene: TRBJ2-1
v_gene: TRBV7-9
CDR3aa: CASSSWTSDAWDEQFF

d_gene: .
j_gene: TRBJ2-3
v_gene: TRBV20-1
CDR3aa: CSALDMIGTDTQYF

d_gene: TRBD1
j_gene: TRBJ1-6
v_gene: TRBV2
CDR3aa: CASSWDRDNSPLHF

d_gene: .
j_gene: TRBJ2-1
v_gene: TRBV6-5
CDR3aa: CASIGHYNEQFF

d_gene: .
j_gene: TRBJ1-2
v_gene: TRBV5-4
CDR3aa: CASSLSGYGYTF

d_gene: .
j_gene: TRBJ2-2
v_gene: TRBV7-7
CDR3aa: CASSLPAGELFF

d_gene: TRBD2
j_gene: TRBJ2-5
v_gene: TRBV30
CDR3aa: CAWSDLAGGKYQETQYF

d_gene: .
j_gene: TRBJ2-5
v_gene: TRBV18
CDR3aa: CASSPTETQYF

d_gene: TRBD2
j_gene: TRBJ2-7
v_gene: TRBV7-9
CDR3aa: CASSPPTSGSLEEQYF

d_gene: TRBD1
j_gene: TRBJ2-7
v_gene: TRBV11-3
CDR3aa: CASSPYEGQGAYEQYF

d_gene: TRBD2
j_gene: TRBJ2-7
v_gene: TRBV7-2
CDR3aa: CASSRRGGSGEFYEQYF

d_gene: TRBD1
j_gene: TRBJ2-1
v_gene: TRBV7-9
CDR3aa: CASSFRDRGRNEQFF

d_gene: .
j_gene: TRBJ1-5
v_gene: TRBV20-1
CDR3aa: CSASRTIKETQHF

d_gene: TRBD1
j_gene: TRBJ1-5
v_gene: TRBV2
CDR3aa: CASSLWDRSNQPQHF

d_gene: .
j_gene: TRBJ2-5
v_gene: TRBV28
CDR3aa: CASNTNRYKRAQYF

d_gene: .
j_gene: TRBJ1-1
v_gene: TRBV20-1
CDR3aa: CSARADGNTEAFF

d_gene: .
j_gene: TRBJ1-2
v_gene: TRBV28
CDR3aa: CASSTGVFNYGYTF

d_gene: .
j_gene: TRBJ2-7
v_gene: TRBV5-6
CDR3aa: CASSPMAGFGVAQYF

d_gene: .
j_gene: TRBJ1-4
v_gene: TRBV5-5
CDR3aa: CASSLSGAGREKLFF

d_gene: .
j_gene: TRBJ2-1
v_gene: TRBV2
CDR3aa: CATSSSGYLSEQFF

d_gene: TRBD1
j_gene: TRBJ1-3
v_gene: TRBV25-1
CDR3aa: CASSMTGSSGNTIYF

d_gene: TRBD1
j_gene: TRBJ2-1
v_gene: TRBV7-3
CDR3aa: CASSSQGAVDEQFF

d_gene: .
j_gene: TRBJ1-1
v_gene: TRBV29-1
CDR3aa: CSVDMFVRDTEAFF

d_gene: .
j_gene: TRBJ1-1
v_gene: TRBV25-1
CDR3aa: CASSPAAWSTEAFF

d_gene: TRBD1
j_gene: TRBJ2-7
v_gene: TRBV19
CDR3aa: CASKGGGYEQYF

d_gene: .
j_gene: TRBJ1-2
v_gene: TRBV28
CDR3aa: CASSTRALYGYTF

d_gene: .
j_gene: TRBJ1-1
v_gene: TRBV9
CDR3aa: CASSGGGDTEAFF

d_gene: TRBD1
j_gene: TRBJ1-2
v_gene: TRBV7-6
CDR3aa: CASSLDLGGTGDGYTF

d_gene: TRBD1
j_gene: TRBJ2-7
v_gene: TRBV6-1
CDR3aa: CASSTPGTGSYEQYF

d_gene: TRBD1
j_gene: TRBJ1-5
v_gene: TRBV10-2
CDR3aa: CASRQGAGGNQPQHF

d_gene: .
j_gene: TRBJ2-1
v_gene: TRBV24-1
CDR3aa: CATSLPRGGGANEQFF

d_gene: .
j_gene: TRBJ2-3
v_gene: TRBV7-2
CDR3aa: CASSPRGSGSTDTQYF

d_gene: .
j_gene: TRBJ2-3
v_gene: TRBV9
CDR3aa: CASSVGGGPSTDTQCF

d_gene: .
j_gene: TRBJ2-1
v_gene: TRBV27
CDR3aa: CASSTRLNEQFF

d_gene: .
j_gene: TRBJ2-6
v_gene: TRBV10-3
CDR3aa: CAISHAGTGANVLTF

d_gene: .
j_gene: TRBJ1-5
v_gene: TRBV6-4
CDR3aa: CASSDQPQHF

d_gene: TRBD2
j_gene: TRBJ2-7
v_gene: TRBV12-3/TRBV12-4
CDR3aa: CASSFTSGRNEQYF

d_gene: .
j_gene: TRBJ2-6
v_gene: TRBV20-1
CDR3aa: CSAQRGGGANVLTF